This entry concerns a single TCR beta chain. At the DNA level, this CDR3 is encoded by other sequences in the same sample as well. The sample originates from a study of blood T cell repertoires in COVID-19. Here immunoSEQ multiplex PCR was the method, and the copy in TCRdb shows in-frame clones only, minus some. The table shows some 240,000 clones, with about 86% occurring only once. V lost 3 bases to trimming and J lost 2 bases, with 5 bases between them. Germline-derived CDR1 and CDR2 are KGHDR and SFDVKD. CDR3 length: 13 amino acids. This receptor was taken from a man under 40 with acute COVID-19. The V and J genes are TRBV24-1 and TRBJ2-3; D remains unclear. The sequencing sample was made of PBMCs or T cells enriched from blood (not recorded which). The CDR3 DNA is TGTGCCACCAGTGATCCAGTCACAGATACGCAGTATTTT. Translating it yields CATSDPVTDTQYF.